Below, one TCR beta chain is given with its context. Its antigen is undetermined. From germline, CDR1 is MNHNS and CDR2 SASEGT. This CDR3 is built from 14 residues. After removal of 3 bases from V and 6 bases from J, the junction contained 3 bases not matched to a gene. These data are taken from a study of cytomegalovirus exposure and HLA in healthy donors. PCR used 60 Vbeta primers and 13 Jbeta primers. Assay: immunoSEQ multiplex PCR; the TCRdb copy retains only in-frame clones and omits some. The sample table sets out just over 80,000 clones. Study-wide points: There were some public TCRs occurring in many donors, but most TCR sequences were rare. Cytomegalovirus association was assigned to about 150 TCR beta chains. As immune exposure information, only CMV serostatus was available. Judged likely to be a sequencing artifact was a cluster of highly shared sequence variants.

Specimen: PBMCs. This chain connects TRBV6-1 to TRBJ1-2; 11 bases are shared with TRBD1. The clonotype was recovered from a woman aged 30 to 39 in good health and CMV-seronegative. This chain's CDR3 is CASSDPDRGHGYTF. DNA of the CDR3: TGTGCCAGCAGTGATCCGGACAGGGGGCATGGCTACACCTTC.